The 25 T cell receptor delta chains reported below all come from one sample, sequenced in a study of Vδ1+ human thymocytes. Study-level findings and limits: In the thymus, TRG and TRD repertoires looked highly polyclonal with Gaussian CDR3 lengths.

The antigens for these receptors are not known. Sequences come from RNA converted to cDNA by reverse transcription. Pooled V-gene forward primers with one constant-region reverse primer generated the CDR3 amplicons by multiplex PCR. TCRdb fed the multiplex PCR reads to CATT. The sample holds 70,000 or so delta-chain clones; more than 30% are singletons and the top ten take approximately 0.25%. The sequenced sample consisted of Vdelta1+ gamma-delta thymocytes from the thymus. Indicated subset: FACS-sorted CD3+ TCRalphabeta- TCRVdelta1+ TCRVdelta2- thymocytes. Receptor source: a boy under two years old who had congenital heart surgery.

This rearrangement joins TRDV1 to TRDJ1; D is possibly TRDD2 (5 bases). The ends were cut back, 3 bases at V and 0 bases at J, with 11 bases in the middle. Germline V gene sequence: CDR1 TSWWSYY, CDR2 QGS. The length of the CDR3 is 15 residues. This chain's CDR3 is CALGEFLEHTDKLIF. Written as DNA, the CDR3 is TGTGCTCTTGGGGAGTTCCTGGAACACACCGATAAACTCATCTTT.

This chain links TRDV1 with TRDJ1; 7 bases are shared with TRDD3. The CDR3 extends over 20 amino acids. CDR1 is TSWWSYY and CDR2 is QGS in the germline V gene. Unmatched junction bases numbered 17, after V lost 1 base and J lost 0 bases. CDR3 in amino acids: CALGEHGCSWGSCYTDKLIF. The CDR3 DNA is TGTGCTCTTGGGGAACATGGGTGCAGCTGGGGGTCTTGTTACACCGATAAACTCATCTTT.

The V and J genes are TRDV1 and TRDJ1; D is perhaps TRDD3 (6 bases). Looked up from germline, CDR1 is TSWWSYY and CDR2 is QGS. This CDR3 spans 21 amino acids. Trimming pared 0 bases from V and 0 bases from J, leaving 26 bases between. CDR3 bases: TGTGCTCTTGGGGAACTCCCACCTTTCCTCTTCGGGGGACCACACACCGATAAACTCATCTTT. It translates to CALGELPPFLFGGPHTDKLIF.

A few counts support this clone. The chain has TRDV1 and TRDJ1; 12 bases agree with TRDD3. Looked up from germline, CDR1 is TSWWSYY and CDR2 is QGS. The trim removed 0 bases at V and 11 bases at J, leaving 13 bases unmatched. The CDR3 has 17 residues. Here the CDR3 reads CALGELGVRLGDTALIF. CDR3 sequence (DNA): TGTGCTCTTGGGGAACTAGGGGTCCGGCTGGGGGATACGGCCCTCATCTTT.

About this clone: Other nucleotide sequences from this sample produce the same CDR3. The chain employs TRDV1 and TRDJ1; D is unresolved. The CDR3 spans 15 residues. CDR1 is TSWWSYY and CDR2 is QGS in the germline V gene. V dropped 4 bases and J dropped 3 bases, with 15 bases sitting between them. CDR3 bases: TGTGCTCTTGGGGGTGGCCGGCTTCTTCCCGATAAACTCATCTTT. As protein: CALGGGRLLPDKLIF.

V usage is TRDV1 and J usage is TRDJ1; 10 nucleotides line up with TRDD3. CDR1 TSWWSYY and CDR2 QGS come from the germline V gene. The CDR3 extends over 24 amino acids. V gave up 0 bases and J gave up 2 bases; unmatched junction bases: 27. This CDR3 reads CALGELPLPGKESGELGDTDKLIF. CDR3 in DNA: TGTGCTCTTGGGGAACTCCCATTACCGGGCAAGGAGTCTGGAGAACTGGGGGATACCGATAAACTCATCTTT.

There are a few counts of this clone. V and J are TRDV1 and TRDJ1; TRDD3 aligns across 8 bases. CDR1 and CDR2 from the germline V gene are TSWWSYY and QGS. J lost 0 bases, V lost 1 base, and 13 bases had no gene match. The CDR3 sequence is 19 residues long. CDR3 nucleotides: TGTGCTCTTGGGGAACCGTATACGTGCTGGGGGAACCACACCGATAAACTCATCTTT. Its protein product is CALGEPYTCWGNHTDKLIF.

This clone showed up just a few times. This chain joins TRDV1 and TRDJ1; D is uncertain. In germline, CDR1 is TSWWSYY, CDR2 QGS. Between the trimmed V and J ends, which lost 0 bases and 1 base, there was a span of 24 bases. CDR3 length equals 20 residues. The CDR3 loop is CALGELVEPTRPRCTDKLIF. CDR3 bases: TGTGCTCTTGGGGAACTAGTAGAACCCACCCGGCCCAGGTGCACCGATAAACTCATCTTT.

Only a few counts were recorded for this clone. The V and J genes are TRDV1 and TRDJ1; no definite D call. The germline V and J ends were trimmed by 2 bases and 0 bases, with 10 bases remaining between them. The V gene's germline CDR1 is TSWWSYY and CDR2 QGS. The CDR3 covers 15 residues. In DNA form, the CDR3 reads TGTGCTCTTGGGGAATTCCGGATGAACACCGATAAACTCATCTTT. Protein: CALGEFRMNTDKLIF.

V is TRDV1 and J is TRDJ1; 10 bases agree with TRDD3. V lost 0 bases, J lost 0 bases, and 10 bases stayed unmatched. The CDR3 extends over 19 amino acids. CDR1 and CDR2 from the germline V gene are TSWWSYY and QGS. The CDR3 nucleotides are TGTGCTCTTGGGGAACTAAAGGGCAGTACTGGGGGATACACCGATAAACTCATCTTT. Its translation is CALGELKGSTGGYTDKLIF.

The chain recombines TRDV1 with TRDJ1; D possibly matches TRDD2 or TRDD3 (5 bases each). The germline V gene encodes CDR1 TSWWSYY and CDR2 QGS. The CDR3 loop spans 19 amino acids. V lost 5 bases to trimming and J lost 0 bases, with 25 bases between them. The CDR3 DNA reads TGTGCTCTTGGGCAAGGGGGCCTTCTTCGTACTGAGTACACCGATAAACTCATCTTT. Translated: CALGQGGLLRTEYTDKLIF.

Only a few counts were recorded for this clone. This chain links TRDV1 with TRDJ1, with 7 bases that match TRDD3. The CDR3 is 23 residues long. Germline values: CDR1 TSWWSYY, CDR2 QGS. The junction had 25 bases not matched to a gene; V was cut back by 0 bases and J by 0 bases. The CDR3: CALGELSPAGGVGFPGYTDKLIF. DNA for the CDR3: TGTGCTCTTGGGGAACTATCTCCCGCTGGGGGTGTCGGATTTCCGGGTTACACCGATAAACTCATCTTT.

V and J are TRDV1 and TRDJ1; D possibly matches TRDD2 or TRDD3 (5 bases each). Germline V gene data show CDR1 as TSWWSYY and CDR2 as QGS. The CDR3 spans 20 residues. V lost 4 bases to trimming and J lost 4 bases, with 31 bases between them. Here the CDR3 DNA reads TGTGCTCTTGGGGTCACCAACCCCATTTCCTTTGGGGCCCCCCACGATAAACTCATCTTT. Translation gives CALGVTNPISFGAPHDKLIF.

V is TRDV1 and J is TRDJ1; possible D gene TRDD3, 9 bases. Germline assignment: CDR1 TSWWSYY and CDR2 QGS. The CDR3 spans 23 residues. V lost 0 bases and J lost 0, with 32 bases in between. This chain's CDR3 is CALGELTFFLRSTGGLYTDKLIF. CDR3 in DNA: TGTGCTCTTGGGGAACTCACCTTCTTCCTACGCAGTACTGGGGGACTTTACACCGATAAACTCATCTTT.

V gene TRDV1 combines with J gene TRDJ1; TRDD3 matches 10 bases. V shed 1 base and J 4 bases; nucleotides not matched to a gene: 21. Germline V gene lookup returns CDR1 TSWWSYY and CDR2 QGS. The CDR3 extends over 21 amino acids. CDR3 sequence: CALGEPATATSLGDRNDKLIF. In DNA form, the CDR3 reads TGTGCTCTTGGGGAACCCGCCACCGCTACATCCCTGGGGGATAGGAACGATAAACTCATCTTT.

The V gene is TRDV1, the J gene TRDJ1; 13 bases align to TRDD3. The junction had 11 bases not matched to a gene; V was cut back by 1 base and J by 0 bases. Germline loops: CDR1 TSWWSYY, CDR2 QGS. This CDR3 is built from 20 residues. The CDR3: CALGERYWGIRRRDTDKLIF. CDR3 nucleotide sequence: TGTGCTCTTGGGGAACGTTACTGGGGGATACGCAGAAGAGACACCGATAAACTCATCTTT.

There are a few counts of this clone. The V gene is TRDV1, the J gene TRDJ1; 9 nucleotides line up with TRDD2. V shed 3 bases, J shed 0 bases, and the junction held 17 bases outside the gene matches. This CDR3 comprises 20 residues. Germline CDR1 TSWWSYY, CDR2 QGS. CDR3 coding DNA: TGTGCTCTTGGGGACCCTTCCTACGTGGTGGGGGTAGTTTACACCGATAAACTCATCTTT. Translation gives CALGDPSYVVGVVYTDKLIF.

This clone was found a few times. V and J are TRDV1 and TRDJ1; weak D call: TRDD3 (7 bases). V was trimmed by 4 bases and J by 0 bases, leaving 30 bases between them. Germline assignment: CDR1 TSWWSYY and CDR2 QGS. The CDR3 spans 21 residues. The chain's CDR3 is CALGGWPSKHWGSLYTDKLIF. The CDR3 DNA sequence: TGTGCTCTTGGGGGTTGGCCTTCCAAACACTGGGGATCCCTGTACACCGATAAACTCATCTTT.

This clone counts as medium-sized. The rearrangement joins TRDV2 to TRDJ1; D remains ambiguous. Trimming pared 3 bases from V and 0 bases from J, leaving 16 bases between. Germline-derived CDR1 and CDR2 are GEAIGNYY and EKD. The CDR3 contains 16 residues. CDR3 sequence reads: CACDSLPKWYTDKLIF. The CDR3 region has the DNA TGTGCCTGTGACTCGCTACCTAAGTGGTACACCGATAAACTCATCTTT.

Comments on this clone: At one end, the junction sequence differs from germline, possibly due to a read error. This chain connects TRDV1 to TRDJ1, with TRDD3 matching over 9 bases. Germline CDR1 and CDR2: TSWWSYY and QGS. CDR3 size: 22 residues. CDR3 DNA sequence: TGTGCTCTTGGGATGGGGATTCCTACTTGGCTGGGGGATCCTCGGTACACCGAAAAACTCATCTTT. Translating gives CALGMGIPTWLGDPRYTEKLIF.

A remark on this clone: The junction departs from the called germline gene at one end, perhaps through a read error. This sequence joins TRDV1 and TRDJ1, with TRDD3 matching over 9 bases. The V gene's germline CDR1 is TSWWSYY and CDR2 QGS. The CDR3 consists of 23 residues. The CDR3 region is CALGELRRGIVYGGYYSTDKLIF. DNA of the CDR3: TGTGCTCTCGGGGAACTCCGTCGGGGTATCGTTTACGGGGGATACTATTCCACCGATAAACTCATCTTT.

This clone was detected only a few times. The V call is TRDV1, the J call TRDJ1; D gene uncertain. CDR3 length equals 15 residues. With 9 bases removed from V and 0 bases from J, the gap between germline ends came to 17 bases. Per germline, CDR1 TSWWSYY and CDR2 QGS. The CDR3 protein is CALLKRLEYTDKLIF. The CDR3 coding sequence is TGTGCTCTGCTAAAGCGACTAGAGTACACCGATAAACTCATCTTT.

The J gene is TRDJ1, the V gene TRDV1; the D gene is possibly TRDD3 (5 bases). Looked up from germline, CDR1 is TSWWSYY and CDR2 is QGS. The CDR3 is 21 amino acids. Trimming cost V 0 bases and J 0 bases, with 26 bases left between them. The CDR3 here is CALGELITNPYWRLYTDKLIF. In DNA form, the CDR3 reads TGTGCTCTTGGGGAACTAATCACGAACCCTTACTGGAGACTGTACACCGATAAACTCATCTTT.

Regarding this clone: One end of the junction is discordant with germline, which a read error may explain. The chain is built from TRDV1 and TRDJ1; TRDD3 is a possible D gene (7 bases). Germline-derived CDR1 and CDR2 are TSWWSYY and QGS. The CDR3 loop spans 17 amino acids. The CDR3 DNA sequence: TGCGCTCTTGGGGGACTCCCCTTCCCCGGGCCCACCGATAAACTCATCTTT. Protein: CALGGLPFPGPTDKLIF.

The V call is TRDV1, the J call TRDJ1; D unclear. The germline V and J ends were trimmed by 1 base and 1 base, with 16 bases remaining between them. CDR1 is TSWWSYY and CDR2 is QGS in the germline V gene. The CDR3 runs 17 residues. The DNA for the CDR3 is TGTGCTCTTGGGGAACAAAGAGCTGTACACTGCACCGATAAACTCATCTTT. Amino acid sequence: CALGEQRAVHCTDKLIF.